This T cell receptor (beta chain) was sequenced in a study of a mutant IDH1 vaccine in newly diagnosed glioma. Study information: Most had both radiotherapy and temozolomide beforehand; others had only one. Study-level results: Top peripheral T cell clonotype shifts appeared unrelated to pseudoprogression.

Data came from immunoSEQ multiplex PCR; TCRdb stores just in-frame clones and leaves some out. Of around 54,000 clones listed, about 89% were seen once; the top ten hold roughly 1.4%. V gave up 6 bases and J gave up 1 base, with 10 bases separating them. The germline gives CDR1 SGHKS, CDR2 YYEKEE (reference sequence). The CDR3 length is 14 residues. The time point here: week 23, last vaccination. Vaccine doses each comprised 300 ug of mutant IDH1 20-mer peptide, with topical imiquimod. Concerning this clone: Its matching antigen is unknown.

Specimen: PBMCs, collected from a glioma patient whose treatment included an IDH1 peptide vaccine. V and J are TRBV5-5 and TRBJ2-2, with D perhaps matching TRBD2 (6 bases). This receptor was identified in a man in his forties with glioma. CDR3 in DNA: TGTGCCAGCACCTATAGCGGGAACACCGGGGAGCTGTTTTTT. This translates into CASTYSGNTGELFF. The full variable domain, its missing parts supplied by reference TRBV5-5 and TRBJ2-2, is DAGVTQSPTHLIKTRGQQVTLRCSPISGHKSVSWYQQVLGQGPQFIFQYYEKEERGRGNFPDRFSARQFPNYSSELNVNALLLGDSALYLCASTYSGNTGELFFGEGSRLTVL.